This T cell receptor (beta chain) stems from a study of shared clonotypes between healthy human individuals. Terminally differentiated effector memory CD45RA+ cells were excluded by CCR7 positive selection of CD45RO-negative cells. The V end was cut by 0 bases, the J end by 4 bases, with 13 bases between. The CDR3 has 15 amino acids. The germline V gene encodes CDR1 MNHNY and CDR2 SVGAGI (reference sequence). In the original processing: Sequence data from immunoSEQ were junction-only and lacked quality scores; consequently, filtering differed. TCRdb keeps only in-frame clones here, not all; method: immunoSEQ multiplex PCR. The DNA was the basis for D and trimming; V, J and clone size are from that table. The sample has around 2,000,000 clones, roughly 94% seen once. On this clone itself: The sample holds other DNA sequences that translate to the same CDR3.

Input material: naive CD8+ T cells sorted from blood. The chain uses TRBV6-6 and TRBJ2-7; tentative D call: TRBD1 (6 bases). The source is a man younger than 35 in good health. CDR3 nucleotides: TGTGCCAGCAGTTACTCACCGGGACAATTTTACGAGCAGTACTTC. It encodes CASSYSPGQFYEQYF.